The 27 T cell receptor beta chains below all came from one sample that was sequenced in a study of T-cell reconstitution after alpha-beta-depleted transplantation in children. During its preparation, the TCRbeta library received unique molecular identifiers. Via MiXCR, TCRdb re-called the PCR reads, giving one row per CDR3 protein. The data show a few hundred thousand distinct CDR3 sequences, 11% seen once. The sample was peripheral blood, taken 180 days after TCRalphabeta/CD19-depleted stem cell transplant. Every receptor here comes from a male patient between 2 and 10 years old who had a stem cell transplant for chronic granulomatous disease, so the T cells may come from the graft donor.

This clonotype was picked up many times. V usage is TRBV9 and J usage is TRBJ1-1, with 12 bases identical to TRBD1. V lost 2 bases and J lost 4; bases outside the gene matches: 9. Looked up from germline, CDR1 is SGDLS and CDR2 is YYNGEE. The CDR3 covers 17 residues. CDR3 sequence (DNA): TGTGCCAGCAGCGTTGACCGGGACAGGGGGCGTAGCACTGAAGCTTTCTTT. Protein product: CASSVDRDRGRSTEAFF. Looking up the rest from reference TRBV9 and TRBJ1-1 gives the full variable domain: DSGVTQTPKHLITATGQRVTLRCSPRSGDLSVYWYQQSLDQGLQFLIQYYNGEERAKGNILERFSAQQFPDLHSELNLSSLELGDSALYFCASSVDRDRGRSTEAFFGQGTRLTVV.

This clonotype was counted ten times or more. The CDR3 nucleotides are TGTGCCAGTAATATTGGGGTCAGCACCGGGGAGCTGTTTTTT. This translates into CASNIGVSTGELFF. The J gene is TRBJ2-2, the V gene TRBV19, with unresolved D. V lost 7 bases and J lost 4, with 13 bases in between. The germline gives CDR1 LNHDA, CDR2 SQIVND (reference sequence). CDR3 length: 14 residues.

This clonotype was counted at least ten times. The chain uses TRBV18 and TRBJ2-1; 8 nucleotides match TRBD1. CDR3 length: 17 amino acids. Germline V CDR1 and CDR2: KGHSH, LQKENI. The V segment lost 3 bases and the J segment 3 bases; nucleotides outside the gene matches: 10. The CDR3 here is CASSPDRAGRYYNEQFF. The CDR3 bases are TGTGCCAGCTCACCGGACAGGGCAGGACGGTACTACAATGAGCAGTTCTTC.

This clonotype showed up many times. The CDR3 loop is CASSPGVSRQETQYF. CDR3 DNA sequence: TGTGCCAGCAGTCCCGGGGTAAGTCGGCAAGAGACCCAGTACTTC. V usage is TRBV12-3 or TRBV12-4 and J usage is TRBJ2-5, with D possibly matching TRBD2 (5 bases). Between the trimmed V and J ends, which lost 5 bases and 2 bases, there was a span of 15 bases. The CDR3 has 15 amino acids.

The table lists this clonotype with many counts. One end of the junction fails to match germline, which may point to a read error. The chain couples TRBV6-1 to TRBJ2-4; no firm D call. This CDR3 spans 13 amino acids. The germline V gene encodes CDR1 MNHNS and CDR2 SASEGT. CDR3 coding DNA: TGTGCCAGCAGTGAAGCCCTCAAAGACATTCAGTACTTC. Its translation is CASSEALKDIQYF.

This clonotype has ten or more counts. V and J are TRBV7-9 and TRBJ2-7; TRBD1 matches at 11 bases. Looked up from germline, CDR1 is SEHNR and CDR2 is FQNEAQ (reference sequence). This CDR3 spans 23 amino acids. V shed 1 base, J shed 0 bases, and the junction held 23 bases outside the gene matches. The CDR3 nucleotides read TGTGCCAGCAGCTTAGGTAGGAGTAGGGCCCCCGGGACAGGGGGTCTTCTCTCCTACGAGCAGTACTTC. This sequence encodes CASSLGRSRAPGTGGLLSYEQYF.

This clonotype was seen only a few times. This rearrangement joins TRBV4-2 to TRBJ2-7; 8 bases agree with TRBD2. V lost 0 bases, J lost 2 bases, and 6 bases stayed unmatched. Per germline, CDR1 LGHNA and CDR2 YNFKEQ. The CDR3 consists of 16 residues. The CDR3 DNA is TGTGCCAGCAGCCAAGAAGGTAGCGGGGTAACCTACGAGCAGTACTTC. Translation: CASSQEGSGVTYEQYF.

This clonotype was seen many times. The chain combines TRBV7-9 with TRBJ2-7; TRBD1 agrees at 10 bases. This CDR3 contains 13 residues. The germline V gene has CDR1 SEHNR and CDR2 FQNEAQ (reference sequence). V was clipped by 4 bases and J by 3 bases; unmatched bases: 0. The CDR3 DNA follows: TGTGCCAGCAGCTGGACAGGGGGCTACGAGCAGTACTTC. This sequence encodes CASSWTGGYEQYF.

In its sample, this clonotype was seen many times. The genes are TRBV20-1 and TRBJ2-3, with D possibly being TRBD2 (7 bases). Trimming took off 6 bases at V and 4 bases at J, with 20 bases between the two ends. In germline, CDR1 is DFQATT, CDR2 SNEGSKA (reference sequence). The CDR3 spans 15 residues. CDR3 in amino acids: CSASGQMGRADTQYF. The DNA of the CDR3 is TGCAGTGCAAGTGGACAGATGGGGAGGGCAGATACGCAGTATTTT.

This clonotype was seen repeatedly, ten times or more. The chain uses TRBV5-1 and TRBJ2-5; D is possibly TRBD2 (5 bases). CDR1 SGHRS and CDR2 YFSETQ come from the germline V gene. V shed 4 bases and J shed 0 bases, with 10 bases lying between them. This CDR3 comprises 14 residues. The CDR3 reads CASSGGPHQETQYF. CDR3 DNA sequence: TGCGCCAGCAGCGGAGGACCCCACCAAGAGACCCAGTACTTC.

This clonotype appeared many times. The chain couples TRBV7-6 to TRBJ1-4; D possibly corresponds to TRBD1 (5 bases). Germline lookup yields CDR1 SGHVS and CDR2 FNYEAQ. CDR3 size: 14 residues. Trimming cost V 4 bases and J 7 bases, with 13 bases left between them. The DNA of the CDR3 is TGTGCCAGCAGCTCCAACCGGGACTCTGAAAAACTGTTTTTT. It yields the protein CASSSNRDSEKLFF.

This clonotype was seen only once. This may be a read error: a much more frequent sequence differs by one nucleotide. The final CDR3 position lacks the conserved phenylalanine or tryptophan, pointing to a likely read error. CDR3 sequence: CASSVDRSGNTIYL. The CDR3 nucleotides read TGTGCCAGCAGCGTAGATCGTTCTGGAAACACCATATATCTT. This sequence joins TRBV9 and TRBJ1-3; D ambiguous. V gave up 0 bases and J gave up 1 base, with 5 bases separating them. Germline CDR1 and CDR2: SGDLS and YYNGEE. The CDR3 consists of 14 residues.

There are many counts of this clonotype. This chain connects TRBV15 to TRBJ1-1; D gene unclear. V was trimmed by 4 bases and J by 0 bases, leaving 12 bases between them. Per the germline V gene, CDR1 is LNHNV and CDR2 is YYDKDF (reference sequence). This CDR3 is built from 15 residues. For the CDR3, the DNA is TGTGCCACCAGCACATCAAGGACGGTGAACACTGAAGCTTTCTTT. This translates into CATSTSRTVNTEAFF. The whole variable domain, filled in from reference TRBV15 and TRBJ1-1, reads DAMVIQNPRYQVTQFGKPVTLSCSQTLNHNVMYWYQQKSSQAPKLLFHYYDKDFNNEADTPDNFQSRRPNTSFCFLDIRSPGLGDTAMYLCATSTSRTVNTEAFFGQGTRLTVV.

This clonotype came up many times. This chain joins TRBV28 and TRBJ1-6, with D unclear. Germline V gene data show CDR1 as MDHEN and CDR2 as SYDVKM. The CDR3 length is 14 residues. Trimming removed 5 bases at V and 9 bases at J, with 14 bases between. Here the CDR3 DNA reads TGTGCCAGCAGTAGGATGAAGGAGACTTCACCCCTCCACTTT. Its translation is CASSRMKETSPLHF. The full variable domain, its missing parts supplied by reference TRBV28 and TRBJ1-6, is DVKVTQSSRYLVKRTGEKVFLECVQDMDHENMFWYRQDPGLGLRLIYFSYDVKMKEKGDIPEGYSVSREKKERFSLILESASTNQTSMYLCASSRMKETSPLHFGNGTRLTVT.

This clonotype has a count of ten or more. V is TRBV11-2 and J is TRBJ2-3; TRBD2 matches 10 bases. The germline CDR1 and CDR2 sequences are SGHAT and FQNNGV. The CDR3 totals 17 residues. V trimming: 6 bases; J trimming: 1 base; junction bases outside the gene matches: 10. The CDR3 bases are TGTGCCAGCAGTCACGGGGGAAGCGGGAGGGGCACAGATACGCAGTATTTT. Protein sequence: CASSHGGSGRGTDTQYF. The full variable domain, rest sourced from reference TRBV11-2 and TRBJ2-3, is EAGVAQSPRYKIIEKRQSVAFWCNPISGHATLYWYQQILGQGPKLLIQFQNNGVVDDSQLPKDRFSAERLKGVDSTLKIQPAKLEDSAVYLCASSHGGSGRGTDTQYFGPGTRLTVL.

In its sample, this clonotype was seen many times. In nucleotides, the CDR3 is TGTGCCAGCAGAGGACAGGGGATCGAGACCCAGTACTTC. Translating gives CASRGQGIETQYF. This rearrangement joins TRBV6-1 to TRBJ2-5; 9 bases map to TRBD1. CDR1 is MNHNS and CDR2 is SASEGT in the germline V gene. The CDR3 spans 13 residues. J was trimmed by 5 bases and V by 6 bases; bases with no gene match: 4.

In its sample, this clonotype was seen many times. The chain links TRBV25-1 to TRBJ1-4; D is unresolved. Trimming shortened V by 1 base and J by 16 bases, and 16 bases separated the two germline ends. CDR3 length: 13 amino acids. Germline V gives CDR1 MGHDK, CDR2 SYGVNS. This CDR3 reads CASSEWKTEGTFF. The CDR3 DNA follows: TGTGCCAGCAGTGAATGGAAGACGGAAGGAACGTTTTTT.

This clonotype was detected ten times or more. The rearrangement links TRBV27 to TRBJ2-7; D is perhaps TRBD2 (5 bases). Germline CDR1 MNHEY, CDR2 SMNVEV (reference sequence). There are 14 residues in the CDR3. V was shortened by 5 bases and J by 4 bases, with 15 bases between the two germline ends. CDR3 sequence reads: CASSQTRAGYEQYF. The DNA of the CDR3 is TGTGCCAGCAGTCAGACACGGGCGGGTTACGAGCAGTACTTC.

This clonotype was seen ten or more times. This chain joins TRBV12-3 or TRBV12-4 and TRBJ1-2; 7 bases match TRBD1. This CDR3 has 13 amino acids. Trimming took 5 bases from V and 9 from J; bases not matched to a gene: 9. The CDR3 here is CASSPTGAGRYTF. In DNA form, the CDR3 reads TGTGCCAGCAGTCCCACAGGGGCGGGGCGCTACACCTTC.

This clonotype was detected ten times or more. The V and J genes are TRBV28 and TRBJ1-1; TRBD1 aligns across 8 bases. Germline CDR1 reads MDHEN; CDR2 reads SYDVKM. The V segment lost 7 bases and the J segment 5 bases; nucleotides outside the gene matches: 15. The length of the CDR3 is 16 residues. CDR3 in amino acids: CASTRRQGAGRTEAFF. CDR3 in DNA: TGTGCCAGCACCCGGCGCCAGGGGGCAGGTCGGACTGAAGCTTTCTTT.

This clonotype was counted at least ten times. This chain links TRBV5-6 with TRBJ1-5, with a weak D call TRBD1 (5 bases). Trimming shortened V by 4 bases and J by 0 bases, and 14 bases separated the two germline ends. This CDR3 comprises 16 residues. CDR1 is SGHDT, CDR2 YYEEEE, per germline. DNA of the CDR3: TGTGCCAGCAGCATACGACAGATAGATAGCAATCAGCCCCAGCATTTT. It specifies CASSIRQIDSNQPQHF.

At least ten counts were recorded for this clonotype. The chain has TRBV29-1 and TRBJ1-4; a possible D gene is TRBD1 (5 bases). Germline assignment: CDR1 SQVTM and CDR2 ANQGSEA. The CDR3 is 18 residues long. V lost 1 base and J 3 bases, leaving 21 bases between the germline ends. The CDR3 coding sequence is TGCAGCGTTGAAGTATGGGGGTCTTTGGCCTCACCTAATGAAAAACTGTTTTTT. Amino acid sequence: CSVEVWGSLASPNEKLFF.

This clonotype was seen at least ten times. The chain has TRBV19 and TRBJ2-1; TRBD1 matches 8 bases. The CDR3 totals 13 residues. Germline CDR1 is LNHDA and CDR2 is SQIVND (reference sequence). Trimming cost V 10 bases and J 9 bases; bases outside gene matches: 11. CDR3 in amino acids: CATRQGPYGEQFF. The CDR3 DNA sequence: TGTGCCACCCGACAGGGGCCCTACGGTGAGCAGTTCTTC.

In this sample, this clonotype turned up many times. The chain has TRBV7-7 and TRBJ2-5, with 8 positions matching TRBD1. This CDR3 contains 14 residues. The germline CDR1 and CDR2 sequences are SSHAT and FNYEAQ (reference sequence). V lost 4 bases, J lost 4 bases, and 5 bases stayed unmatched. CDR3 residues: CASSSDRVGETQYF. Written as DNA, the CDR3 is TGTGCCAGCAGCTCGGACAGGGTTGGAGAGACCCAGTACTTC.

This clonotype was recorded at least ten times. This chain connects TRBV29-1 to TRBJ2-2; 9 positions agree with TRBD2. After removal of 5 bases from V and 4 bases from J, the junction contained 5 bases not matched to a gene. This CDR3 contains 14 residues. The V gene's germline CDR1 is SQVTM and CDR2 ANQGSEA. In DNA form, the CDR3 reads TGCAGCGTTTCTAGCGGGAAATCCACCGGGGAGCTGTTTTTT. Protein product: CSVSSGKSTGELFF.

Many counts were recorded for this clonotype. The chain has TRBV19 and TRBJ2-6; D is uncertain. This CDR3 has 16 amino acids. In germline, CDR1 is LNHDA, CDR2 SQIVND (reference sequence). Trimming took 5 bases from V and 0 from J, leaving 11 bases between them. Here the CDR3 DNA reads TGTGCCAGTAGTTCGTCTGAGATCTCTGGGGCCAACGTCCTGACTTTC. Residues: CASSSSEISGANVLTF.

There are many counts of this clonotype. This chain connects TRBV18 to TRBJ2-2, with TRBD2 as a possible D gene (5 bases). The V end lost 6 bases, the J end lost 0 bases, and 17 bases lay between the germline ends. There are 17 residues in the CDR3. Germline V gene sequence: CDR1 KGHSH, CDR2 LQKENI. This CDR3 is CASSPRSGRSNTGELFF. The CDR3 nucleotides are TGTGCCAGCTCCCCTCGGAGCGGCAGGTCGAACACCGGGGAGCTGTTTTTT.